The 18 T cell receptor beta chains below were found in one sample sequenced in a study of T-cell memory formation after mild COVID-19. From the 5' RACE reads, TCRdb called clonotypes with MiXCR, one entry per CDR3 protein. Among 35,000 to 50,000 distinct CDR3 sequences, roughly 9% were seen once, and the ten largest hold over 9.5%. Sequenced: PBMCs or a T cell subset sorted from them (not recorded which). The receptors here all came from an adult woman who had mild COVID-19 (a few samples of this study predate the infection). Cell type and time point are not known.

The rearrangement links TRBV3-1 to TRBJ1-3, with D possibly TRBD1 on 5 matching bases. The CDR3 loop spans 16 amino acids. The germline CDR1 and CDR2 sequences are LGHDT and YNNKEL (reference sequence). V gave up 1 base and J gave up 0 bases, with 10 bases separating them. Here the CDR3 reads CASSQAWGGSGNTIYF. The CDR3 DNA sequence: TGTGCCAGCAGCCAAGCGTGGGGCGGCTCTGGAAACACCATATATTTT.

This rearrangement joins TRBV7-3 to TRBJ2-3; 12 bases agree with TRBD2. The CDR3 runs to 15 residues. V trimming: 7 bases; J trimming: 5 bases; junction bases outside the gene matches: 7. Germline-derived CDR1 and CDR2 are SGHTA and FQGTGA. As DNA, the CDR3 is TGTGCCAGCACCCTAGCGGGGGGGCCAGAAGATACGCAGTATTTT. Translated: CASTLAGGPEDTQYF.

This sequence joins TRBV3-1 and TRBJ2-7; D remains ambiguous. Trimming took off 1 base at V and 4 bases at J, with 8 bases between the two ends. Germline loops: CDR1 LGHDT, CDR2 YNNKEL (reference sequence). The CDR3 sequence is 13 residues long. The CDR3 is CASSQVGPYEQYF. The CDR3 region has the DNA TGTGCCAGCAGCCAAGTGGGTCCTTACGAGCAGTACTTC.

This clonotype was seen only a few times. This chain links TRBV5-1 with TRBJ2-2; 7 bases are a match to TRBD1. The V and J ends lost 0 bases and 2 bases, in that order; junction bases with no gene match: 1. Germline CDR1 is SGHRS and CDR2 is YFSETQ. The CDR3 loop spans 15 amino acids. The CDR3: CASSLDRGNTGELFF. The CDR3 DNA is TGCGCCAGCAGCTTGGACAGGGGCAACACCGGGGAGCTGTTTTTT.

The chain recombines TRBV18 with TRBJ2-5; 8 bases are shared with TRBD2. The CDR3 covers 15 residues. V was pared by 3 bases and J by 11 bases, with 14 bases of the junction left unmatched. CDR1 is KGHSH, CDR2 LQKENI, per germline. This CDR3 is CASSPISGEVNEQYF. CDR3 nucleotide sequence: TGTGCCAGCTCACCGATTAGCGGGGAGGTAAATGAGCAGTACTTC.

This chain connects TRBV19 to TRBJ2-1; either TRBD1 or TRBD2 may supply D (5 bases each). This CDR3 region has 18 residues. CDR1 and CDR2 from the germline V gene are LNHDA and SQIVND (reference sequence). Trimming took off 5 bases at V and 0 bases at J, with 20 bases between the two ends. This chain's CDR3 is CASSPTPSRGDSYNEQFF. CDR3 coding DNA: TGTGCCAGTAGTCCCACACCCTCAAGAGGGGACTCCTACAATGAGCAGTTCTTC.

CDR3 protein: CASSLQGTNTGELFF. CDR3 nucleotide sequence: TGTGCCAGCAGTTTACAGGGTACGAACACCGGGGAGCTGTTTTTT. V usage is TRBV12-3 or TRBV12-4 and J usage is TRBJ2-2; TRBD1 might be the D (5 bases). The length of the CDR3 is 15 residues. V was trimmed by 2 bases and J by 0 bases, leaving 7 bases between them.

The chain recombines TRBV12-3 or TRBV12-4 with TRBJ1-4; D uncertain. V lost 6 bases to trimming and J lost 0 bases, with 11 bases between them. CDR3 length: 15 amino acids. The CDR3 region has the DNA TGTGCCAGCAGGGGCTCGGGCCCAACTAATGAAAAACTGTTTTTT. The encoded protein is CASRGSGPTNEKLFF.

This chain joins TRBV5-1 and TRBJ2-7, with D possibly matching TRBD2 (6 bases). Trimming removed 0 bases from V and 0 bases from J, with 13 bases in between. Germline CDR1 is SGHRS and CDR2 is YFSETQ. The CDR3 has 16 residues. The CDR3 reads CASSLDGVAVSYEQYF. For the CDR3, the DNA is TGCGCCAGCAGCTTGGACGGAGTAGCGGTCTCCTACGAGCAGTACTTC.

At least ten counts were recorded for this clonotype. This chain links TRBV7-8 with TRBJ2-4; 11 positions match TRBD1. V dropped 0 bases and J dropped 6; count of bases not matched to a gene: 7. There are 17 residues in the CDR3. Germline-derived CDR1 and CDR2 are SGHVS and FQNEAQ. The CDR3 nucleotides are TGTGCCAGCAGCTTAGCGGCCTTGGGGACAGGGGGAAACATTCAGTACTTC. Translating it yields CASSLAALGTGGNIQYF.

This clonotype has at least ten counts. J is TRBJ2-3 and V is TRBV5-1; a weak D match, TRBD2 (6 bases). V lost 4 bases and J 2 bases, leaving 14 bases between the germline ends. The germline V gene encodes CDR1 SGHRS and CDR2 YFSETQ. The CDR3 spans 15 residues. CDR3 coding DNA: TGCGCCAGCAGCCCCCGGGACTTCAACACAGATACGCAGTATTTT. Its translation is CASSPRDFNTDTQYF.

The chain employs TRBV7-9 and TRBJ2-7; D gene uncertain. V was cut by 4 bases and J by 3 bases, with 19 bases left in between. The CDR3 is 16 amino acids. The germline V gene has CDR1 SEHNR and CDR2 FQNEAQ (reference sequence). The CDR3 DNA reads TGTGCCAGCAGCTATACTCGGGCTTCAAAACGCTACGAGCAGTACTTC. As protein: CASSYTRASKRYEQYF.

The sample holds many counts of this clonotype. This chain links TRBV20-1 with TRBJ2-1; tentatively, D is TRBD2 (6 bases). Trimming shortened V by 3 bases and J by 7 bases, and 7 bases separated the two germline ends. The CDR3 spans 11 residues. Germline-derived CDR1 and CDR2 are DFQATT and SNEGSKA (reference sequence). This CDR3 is CSASRGNEQFF. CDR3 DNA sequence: TGCAGTGCTAGTCGGGGGAATGAGCAGTTCTTC.

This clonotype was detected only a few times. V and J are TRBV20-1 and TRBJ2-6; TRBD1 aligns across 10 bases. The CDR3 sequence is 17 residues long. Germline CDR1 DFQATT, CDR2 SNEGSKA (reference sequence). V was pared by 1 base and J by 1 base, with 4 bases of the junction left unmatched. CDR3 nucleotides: TGCAGTGCTAGAGGGGGACAGGGGAGGTCTGGGGCCAACGTCCTGACTTTC. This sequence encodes CSARGGQGRSGANVLTF.

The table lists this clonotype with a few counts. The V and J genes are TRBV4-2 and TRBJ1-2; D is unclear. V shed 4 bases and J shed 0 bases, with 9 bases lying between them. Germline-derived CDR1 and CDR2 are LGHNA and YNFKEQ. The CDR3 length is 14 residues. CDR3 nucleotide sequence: TGTGCCAGCAGCCTCAGTGGTTCTAACTATGGCTACACCTTC. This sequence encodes CASSLSGSNYGYTF.

The CDR3 coding sequence is TGTGCCAGCGTCCTAGGGACTAGCGTGCAAGAGACCCAGTACTTC. Amino acid sequence: CASVLGTSVQETQYF. V and J are TRBV12-3 or TRBV12-4 and TRBJ2-5; 10 nucleotides match TRBD2. Unmatched junction bases numbered 8, after V lost 8 bases and J lost 2 bases. The CDR3 runs to 15 residues.

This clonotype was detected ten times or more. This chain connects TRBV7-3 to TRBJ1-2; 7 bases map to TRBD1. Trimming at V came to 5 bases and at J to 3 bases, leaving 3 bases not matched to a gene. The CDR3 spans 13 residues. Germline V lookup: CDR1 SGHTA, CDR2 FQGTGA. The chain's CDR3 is CASSGQVDYGYTF. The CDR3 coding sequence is TGTGCCAGCAGCGGACAGGTGGACTATGGCTACACCTTC.

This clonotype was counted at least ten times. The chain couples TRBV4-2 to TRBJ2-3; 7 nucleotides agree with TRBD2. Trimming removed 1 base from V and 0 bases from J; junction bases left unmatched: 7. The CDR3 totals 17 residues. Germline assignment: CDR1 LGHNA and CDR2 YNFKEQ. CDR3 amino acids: CASSQVGLAVSTDTQYF. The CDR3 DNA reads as TGTGCCAGCAGCCAAGTTGGGCTAGCGGTTAGCACAGATACGCAGTATTTT.